These 20 T cell receptor beta chains were all obtained from the same sample, sequenced in a study of blood T cell repertoires in COVID-19. TCRdb keeps only in-frame clones here, not all; method: immunoSEQ multiplex PCR. The sample lists 200,000 to 250,000 clones, 70% to 90% occurring once. Sequencing used PBMCs or T cells enriched from blood (not recorded which). Source of these receptors: a man aged 25 to 40 who had recovered from COVID-19.

The rearrangement uses TRBV4-1 and TRBJ2-1; 10 positions agree with TRBD2. This CDR3 contains 16 residues. The V gene's germline CDR1 is MGHRA and CDR2 YSYEKL. J gave up 5 bases and V 4 bases, and 8 bases lay outside the gene matches. The CDR3 is CASSPPLAGVDNEQFF. CDR3 in DNA: TGCGCCAGCAGCCCGCCCCTAGCGGGAGTTGACAATGAGCAGTTCTTC.

V gene TRBV5-1 combines with J gene TRBJ2-3; 12 bases map to TRBD2. CDR1 SGHRS and CDR2 YFSETQ come from the germline V gene. The CDR3 length is 16 residues. V lost 3 bases, J lost 7 bases, and 9 bases stayed unmatched. CDR3 bases: TGCGCCAGCAGCTCTACCGGGACTAGCGGGCGATATACGCAGTATTTT. Amino acids: CASSSTGTSGRYTQYF.

The chain joins TRBV11-2 to TRBJ2-1, with D maybe TRBD1 (6 bases). V shed 4 bases and J shed 6 bases, with 22 bases lying between them. The CDR3 sequence is 17 residues long. Germline lookup yields CDR1 SGHAT and CDR2 FQNNGV. The CDR3 DNA follows: TGTGCCAGCAGCTACCCCTGGACCGTGACAGGTACCAATGAGCAGTTCTTC. Translated, it gives CASSYPWTVTGTNEQFF.

This rearrangement joins TRBV19 to TRBJ2-5; 10 bases match TRBD1. The CDR3 covers 15 residues. Trimming removed 10 bases from V and 4 bases from J; junction bases left unmatched: 12. Germline V gene sequence: CDR1 LNHDA, CDR2 SQIVND (reference sequence). CDR3 in DNA: TGTGCCACCGAACGATCGGGACAGGGGCGAGAGACCCAGTACTTC. The encoded protein is CATERSGQGRETQYF. Drawing the rest from reference TRBV19 and TRBJ2-5, the complete variable domain is DGGITQSPKYLFRKEGQNVTLSCEQNLNHDAMYWYRQDPGQGLRLIYYSQIVNDFQKGDIAEGYSVSREKKESFPLTVTSAQKNPTAFYLCATERSGQGRETQYFGPGTRLLVL.

J is TRBJ1-1 and V is TRBV4-1; possible D gene TRBD1, 5 bases. V lost 6 bases and J 1 base, leaving 12 bases between the germline ends. Germline CDR1 MGHRA, CDR2 YSYEKL. The CDR3 runs to 14 residues. The CDR3 region has the DNA TGCGCCAGCAGGAGTGTGGGGCGGAACACTGAAGCTTTCTTT. It translates to CASRSVGRNTEAFF.

The genes are TRBV11-1 and TRBJ2-2, with 7 bases identical to TRBD1. The CDR3 consists of 14 residues. The ends lost 5 bases at V and 5 bases at J; junction bases unmatched: 5. Germline V gene lookup returns CDR1 SGHAT and CDR2 FQDESV (reference sequence). The CDR3 DNA is TGTGCCAGCAGCCAGGGACAGCCTACCGGGGAGCTGTTTTTT. It specifies CASSQGQPTGELFF.

The chain carries TRBV30 and TRBJ2-1, with D perhaps TRBD2 (5 bases). The CDR3 has 16 residues. Trimming removed 2 bases from V and 8 bases from J, with 22 bases in between. The V gene's germline CDR1 is GTSNPN and CDR2 SVGIG (reference sequence). This CDR3 is CAWSPPKTTISDEQFF. Here the CDR3 DNA reads TGTGCCTGGAGTCCACCAAAAACGACTATCAGTGATGAGCAGTTCTTC.

The rearrangement links TRBV30 to TRBJ1-1; a possible D gene is TRBD1 (6 bases). Per the germline V gene, CDR1 is GTSNPN and CDR2 is SVGIG (reference sequence). V lost 4 bases, J lost 6 bases, and 12 bases lay in between. The CDR3 spans 12 residues. CDR3: CAWMGTKAEAFF. The DNA of the CDR3 is TGTGCCTGGATGGGGACAAAGGCTGAAGCTTTCTTT.

The J gene is TRBJ1-1, the V gene TRBV13; D is possibly TRBD1 (5 bases). V dropped 2 bases and J dropped 3 bases, with 19 bases sitting between them. CDR1 is PRHDT and CDR2 is FYEKMQ in the germline V gene (reference sequence). The CDR3 consists of 17 residues. The CDR3 region is CASSLWGSGGPYTEAFF. The DNA of the CDR3 is TGTGCCAGCAGCTTATGGGGGTCGGGAGGGCCGTACACTGAAGCTTTCTTT.

J is TRBJ1-1 and V is TRBV18; D is possibly TRBD1 (6 bases). The germline V and J ends were trimmed by 5 bases and 0 bases, with 10 bases remaining between them. CDR1 and CDR2 from the germline V gene are KGHSH and LQKENI. The CDR3 has 14 residues. Here the CDR3 DNA reads TGTGCCAGCTCATCTGACAGGTTGAACACTGAAGCTTTCTTT. It yields the protein CASSSDRLNTEAFF. Full variable domain (missing parts from reference TRBV18 and TRBJ1-1): NAGVMQNPRHLVRRRGQEARLRCSPMKGHSHVYWYRQLPEEGLKFMVYLQKENIIDESGMPKERFSAEFPKEGPSILRIQQVVRGDSAAYFCASSSDRLNTEAFFGQGTRLTVV.

The chain joins TRBV11-2 to TRBJ2-1; 7 bases align to TRBD1. V shed 1 base, J shed 0 bases, and the junction held 6 bases outside the gene matches. Germline CDR1 and CDR2: SGHAT and FQNNGV. This CDR3 has 17 amino acids. The CDR3 sequence: CASSLGQGYSSYNEQFF. The CDR3 DNA follows: TGTGCCAGCAGCTTAGGACAGGGCTATAGCTCCTACAATGAGCAGTTCTTC.

This chain uses TRBV7-8 with TRBJ2-1; 13 nucleotides match TRBD2. Germline V gene lookup returns CDR1 SGHVS and CDR2 FQNEAQ. The CDR3 extends over 18 amino acids. V shed 4 bases, J shed 9 bases, and the junction held 15 bases outside the gene matches. In DNA form, the CDR3 reads TGTGCCAGCAGCTCTCAACGGGGGACTAGCGGGGAGGCTCTTGAGCAGTTCTTC. Its translation: CASSSQRGTSGEALEQFF. The variable domain in full, completed from reference TRBV7-8 and TRBJ2-1, reads GAGVSQSPRYKVAKRGQDVALRCDPISGHVSLFWYQQALGQGPEFLTYFQNEAQLDKSGLPSDRFFAERPEGSVSTLKIQRTQQEDSAVYLCASSSQRGTSGEALEQFFGPGTRLTVL.

The V call is TRBV7-8, the J call TRBJ2-7; D is perhaps TRBD2 (6 bases). Germline values: CDR1 SGHVS, CDR2 FQNEAQ. V gave up 2 bases and J gave up 0 bases, with 8 bases separating them. CDR3 length: 14 residues. The CDR3 DNA reads TGTGCCAGCAGCTTATCGCGGGACTCCTACGAGCAGTACTTC. Translating it yields CASSLSRDSYEQYF.

In DNA, the CDR3 is TGTGCCAGCAGCTCCCAAACAGGGGTCCAGAGCTACACCTTC. It yields the protein CASSSQTGVQSYTF. The chain uses TRBV7-2 and TRBJ1-2, with 7 nucleotides matching TRBD1. This CDR3 spans 14 amino acids. Germline CDR1 reads SGHTA; CDR2 reads FQGNSA. Unmatched junction bases numbered 11, after V lost 4 bases and J lost 9 bases.

The chain has TRBV30 and TRBJ1-2; TRBD1 agrees at 7 bases. The CDR3 totals 13 residues. Germline V lookup: CDR1 GTSNPN, CDR2 SVGIG (reference sequence). The trim removed 5 bases at V and 6 bases at J, leaving 9 bases unmatched. CDR3 in DNA: TGTGCCTGGGGACAGGCCGTGATGGATGGCTACACCTTC. It specifies CAWGQAVMDGYTF.

V gene TRBV4-1 combines with J gene TRBJ2-1; 7 nucleotides align to TRBD2. CDR1 is MGHRA and CDR2 is YSYEKL in the germline V gene. This CDR3 spans 15 amino acids. V gave up 4 bases and J gave up 3 bases; unmatched junction bases: 6. The CDR3 sequence is CASSPLAVRYNEQFF. Here the CDR3 DNA reads TGCGCCAGCAGCCCGCTAGCGGTCCGCTACAATGAGCAGTTCTTC.

The V gene is TRBV27, the J gene TRBJ2-3, with TRBD2 identical over 7 bases. The V segment lost 8 bases and the J segment 0 bases; nucleotides outside the gene matches: 11. The CDR3 covers 16 residues. Germline V gives CDR1 MNHEY, CDR2 SMNVEV (reference sequence). The DNA of the CDR3 is TGTGCCAGCTCAAACCAGCTAGCGGTCAGCACAGATACGCAGTATTTT. It yields the protein CASSNQLAVSTDTQYF.

The chain carries TRBV6-5 and TRBJ1-4, with 8 bases fitting TRBD1. The CDR3 loop spans 15 amino acids. Germline lookup yields CDR1 MNHEY and CDR2 SVGAGI. V gave up 5 bases and J gave up 9 bases; unmatched junction bases: 11. This CDR3 reads CASSRGQGRQKKLFF. DNA for the CDR3: TGTGCCAGCAGTCGCGGACAGGGACGGCAAAAAAAACTGTTTTTT.

The chain uses TRBV18 and TRBJ1-1, with a possible D match to TRBD1 (5 bases). The CDR3 sequence is 15 residues long. From germline, CDR1 is KGHSH and CDR2 LQKENI. Trimming cost V 3 bases and J 1 base, with 12 bases left between them. In DNA form, the CDR3 reads TGTGCCAGCTCACCCTCTAGACAGCAGAACACTGAAGCTTTCTTT. This translates into CASSPSRQQNTEAFF.

The CDR3 coding sequence is TGTGCCAGCAGCTTGGGAGGGAAGAGCGATCAGCCCCAGCATTTT. It translates to CASSLGGKSDQPQHF. The gene calls are TRBV5-6 and TRBJ1-5; no clear D gene. Germline V CDR1 and CDR2: SGHDT, YYEEEE. There are 15 residues in the CDR3. Trimming left V 0 bases short and J 5 bases short, with 12 bases between.